A single sample is the source of the 15 T cell receptor beta chains below, sequenced in a study of cytomegalovirus exposure and HLA in healthy donors. Vbeta (60) and Jbeta (13) primers were used in the PCR. The repertoire was sequenced with immunoSEQ multiplex PCR; TCRdb's copy has only in-frame clones and lacks some. This table holds 210,000 or so clones, 70% to 90% found once. The sequencing input was PBMCs. These receptors were collected from a girl between 2 and 10 years old in good health and CMV-seronegative.

V usage is TRBV11-2 and J usage is TRBJ1-5; 8 bases line up with TRBD1. V was clipped by 2 bases and J by 7 bases; unmatched bases: 7. Looked up from germline, CDR1 is SGHAT and CDR2 is FQNNGV. The CDR3 is made up of 15 amino acids. The CDR3 protein is CASSLNGQGSQPQHF. The CDR3 coding sequence is TGTGCCAGCAGCTTAAACGGACAGGGCTCACAGCCCCAGCATTTT.

This chain uses TRBV5-4 with TRBJ2-5; 9 positions agree with TRBD2. The germline V gene has CDR1 SGHNT and CDR2 YYREEE (reference sequence). V gave up 2 bases and J gave up 3 bases; unmatched junction bases: 8. There are 16 residues in the CDR3. As DNA, the CDR3 is TGTGCCAGCAGCTTAGCAGCGGGGGGTATAGAAGAGACCCAGTACTTC. Translation: CASSLAAGGIEETQYF.

The chain uses TRBV5-1 and TRBJ2-1; 7 bases fit TRBD1. J was trimmed by 3 bases and V by 4 bases; bases with no gene match: 1. The germline gives CDR1 SGHRS, CDR2 YFSETQ. This CDR3 contains 13 residues. The CDR3 coding sequence is TGCGCCAGCAGCCGACAGGGCTACAATGAGCAGTTCTTC. Translated, it gives CASSRQGYNEQFF.

This clone was seen a few times. This chain uses TRBV2 with TRBJ1-1, with TRBD1 matching 8 bases. The CDR3 has 14 residues. The V and J ends lost 8 bases and 6 bases, in that order; junction bases with no gene match: 11. Germline V lookup: CDR1 SNHLY, CDR2 FYNNEI. The CDR3 bases are TGTGCCAGCGGCTCGCAGGGGGCGCTTGCTGAAGCTTTCTTT. As protein: CASGSQGALAEAFF.

J is TRBJ1-1 and V is TRBV30; D gene uncertain. This CDR3 has 12 amino acids. Germline CDR1 reads GTSNPN; CDR2 reads SVGIG (reference sequence). V was trimmed by 0 bases and J by 7 bases, leaving 9 bases between them. CDR3 sequence: CAWSVRPGEAFF. CDR3 bases: TGTGCCTGGAGTGTACGGCCAGGTGAAGCTTTCTTT.

V gene TRBV21-1 combines with J gene TRBJ1-1; TRBD1, the table's D call, lacks a check against the DNA. TRBV21-1 is a listed pseudogene. The CDR3 covers 13 residues. This chain's CDR3 is CASRETGNTEAFF. The CDR3 DNA reads as TGTGCCAGCAGGGAGACAGGGAACACTGAAGCTTTCTTT.

The rearrangement links TRBV6-1 to TRBJ1-3; D remains unclear. Germline CDR1 and CDR2: MNHNS and SASEGT. Trimming pared 1 base from V and 1 base from J, leaving 11 bases between. The CDR3 has 16 amino acids. CDR3 sequence reads: CASSEVTGHSGNTIYF. The DNA of the CDR3 is TGTGCCAGCAGTGAAGTGACTGGCCATTCTGGAAACACCATATATTTT.

The count of this clone is one. CDR3 nucleotide sequence: TGCGCCAGCAGCGCTACAGCGGTTCTCCGCACAGATACGCAGTATTTT. Amino acids: CASSATAVLRTDTQYF. The gene calls are TRBV5-1 and TRBJ2-3; D possibly corresponds to TRBD2 (5 bases). The CDR3 covers 16 residues. Germline assignment: CDR1 SGHRS and CDR2 YFSETQ. Between the trimmed V and J ends, which lost 4 bases and 1 base, there was a span of 16 bases.

The chain links TRBV6-5 to TRBJ1-2, with TRBD1 matching 8 bases. After removal of 4 bases from V and 1 base from J, the junction contained 8 bases not matched to a gene. The CDR3 extends over 16 amino acids. CDR1 MNHEY and CDR2 SVGAGI come from the germline V gene. CDR3 sequence reads: CASSSITGGGNYGYTF. In nucleotides, the CDR3 is TGTGCCAGCAGTTCCATTACAGGGGGGGGTAACTATGGCTACACCTTC.

The chain combines TRBV5-4 with TRBJ1-2; perhaps TRBD1 as D (6 bases). The length of the CDR3 is 13 residues. V lost 2 bases and J lost 8, with 13 bases in between. Germline CDR1 and CDR2: SGHNT and YYREEE (reference sequence). The DNA of the CDR3 is TGTGCCAGCAGCTTCCAGGGGAAGGACGGCTACACCTTC. Translating it yields CASSFQGKDGYTF.

The chain joins TRBV7-8 to TRBJ1-1; weak D call: TRBD1 (5 bases). The CDR3 sequence is 15 residues long. Trimming took 1 base from V and 6 from J, leaving 15 bases between them. CDR1 and CDR2 (germline): SGHVS, FQNEAQ. CDR3 nucleotides: TGTGCCAGCAGCTTAGAGGGGCGGGGACTACCTGAAGCTTTCTTT. It specifies CASSLEGRGLPEAFF.

V usage is TRBV5-5 and J usage is TRBJ1-1; D not resolved. Germline CDR1 is SGHKS and CDR2 is YYEKEE (reference sequence). The ends were cut back, 3 bases at V and 1 base at J, with 16 bases in the middle. The CDR3 totals 16 residues. The CDR3 sequence is CASSSGPFPGNTEAFF. CDR3 nucleotides: TGTGCCAGCAGCTCCGGCCCCTTTCCGGGGAACACTGAAGCTTTCTTT.

The V call is TRBV19, the J call TRBJ1-5, with D possibly TRBD1 on 6 matching bases. The CDR3 sequence is 15 residues long. Germline CDR1 and CDR2: LNHDA and SQIVND (reference sequence). Trimming took off 6 bases at V and 2 bases at J, with 14 bases between the two ends. CDR3 DNA sequence: TGTGCCAGTAGCACAGGGATAAGGGGCAATCAGCCCCAGCATTTT. Translation gives CASSTGIRGNQPQHF.

The chain recombines TRBV7-8 with TRBJ2-7; the match to TRBD2 covers 8 bases. The length of the CDR3 is 15 residues. In germline, CDR1 is SGHVS, CDR2 FQNEAQ. V shed 1 base and J 2 bases; nucleotides not matched to a gene: 4. CDR3 amino acids: CASSLELAVAYEQYF. In nucleotides, the CDR3 is TGTGCCAGCAGCTTAGAACTAGCGGTCGCCTACGAGCAGTACTTC.

CDR3 amino acids: CVRSLAQGEQFF. CDR3 coding DNA: TGTGTCAGAAGCTTAGCGCAGGGCGAGCAGTTCTTC. This rearrangement joins TRBV7-5 to TRBJ2-1; the table names TRBD1, a call not compared with the DNA. TRBV7-5 is designated a pseudogene. CDR3 size: 12 residues.